This T cell receptor (beta chain) was obtained from a study of T cell responses to AZD1222 COVID-19 vaccine. Background on the study: The study pooled second doses at about 4 or about 12 weeks. Overall study findings and caveats: Clonal diversity was possibly underestimated, and white British individuals and females predominated among donors.

The data were produced by immunoSEQ multiplex PCR, yet TCRdb's version contains in-frame clones alone and is incomplete. The data contain about 100,000 clones, approximately 87% of them singletons. With 0 bases removed from V and 5 bases from J, the gap between germline ends came to 12 bases. This CDR3 is built from 16 residues. Germline assignment: CDR1 SGHRS and CDR2 YFSETQ. This clone was observed a single time. Its antigen is unknown. The material sequenced was peripheral blood, taken on day 0 of AZD1222 vaccination. This chain joins TRBV5-1 and TRBJ1-6; TRBD1 is a possible D gene (5 bases). The TCR originated in an adult in good health. DNA for the CDR3: TGCGCCAGCAGCTTGGCCGCGGGGGGTGATAATTCACCCCTCCACTTT. This sequence encodes CASSLAAGGDNSPLHF. The full variable domain, with the rest looked up from reference TRBV5-1 and TRBJ1-6, is KAGVTQTPRYLIKTRGQQVTLSCSPISGHRSVSWYQQTPGQGLQFLFEYFSETQRNKGNFPGRFSGRQFSNSRSEMNVSTLELGDSALYLCASSLAAGGDNSPLHFGNGTRLTVT.